A single sample gave rise to the 21 T cell receptor beta chains below, sequenced in a study of blood T cells in healthy people across ages. Using a J-beta primer mix together with a sample-barcoded 5' primer, a second PCR was run for roughly 6 to 12 cycles. Each CDR3 protein gets one entry after TCRdb re-called the 5' RACE reads with MiXCR. The data contain 600,000 to 800,000 distinct CDR3 sequences, over 20% of them seen just once; the ten biggest clones take up 3.5% to 4%. Input material: blood. These receptors were collected from a man aged 65 to 79 in good health.

V is TRBV14 and J is TRBJ2-7, with 8 bases lining up with TRBD1. V shed 4 bases and J 3 bases; nucleotides not matched to a gene: 8. This CDR3 region has 15 residues. Germline V lookup: CDR1 SGHDN, CDR2 FVKESK. This chain's CDR3 is CASSPGQGGDYEQYF. The CDR3 DNA reads TGTGCCAGCAGCCCTGGACAGGGTGGGGACTACGAGCAGTACTTC.

The V gene is TRBV4-3, the J gene TRBJ2-7; D not resolved. V gave up 1 base and J gave up 5 bases, with 12 bases separating them. Germline CDR1 is LGHNA and CDR2 is YSLEER. CDR3 length: 14 amino acids. CDR3 in DNA: TGCGCCAGCAGCCAAGTCTCCAGAACCCACGAGCAGTACTTC. Amino acids: CASSQVSRTHEQYF.

This clonotype was counted at least ten times. This chain connects TRBV20-1 to TRBJ2-7, with TRBD1 matching over 10 bases. From germline, CDR1 is DFQATT and CDR2 SNEGSKA (reference sequence). CDR3 length equals 15 residues. J was trimmed by 5 bases and V by 6 bases; bases with no gene match: 13. The DNA for the CDR3 is TGCAGTGCCGGACAGTTCCGGGACAGGGGAGACGAGCAGTACTTC. Translated, it gives CSAGQFRDRGDEQYF.

The rearrangement uses TRBV9 and TRBJ2-1; 7 nucleotides align to TRBD2. The J call could be wrong; TRBJ2-5 is a better fit for the DNA end. CDR3 length equals 14 residues. Germline V gene lookup returns CDR1 SGDLS and CDR2 YYNGEE. CDR3 nucleotide sequence: TGTGCCAGCAGCGTTATAGCGGGTGAAGAGACCCAGTACTTC. Translation: CASSVIAGEETQYF.

This clonotype has just a few counts. This chain links TRBV3-1 with TRBJ2-7; the match to TRBD2 covers 7 bases. The CDR3 runs to 16 residues. J gave up 1 base and V 6 bases, and 12 bases lay outside the gene matches. CDR1 and CDR2 from the germline V gene are LGHDT and YNNKEL (reference sequence). The CDR3 loop is CASSSIGLAESYEQYF. Written as DNA, the CDR3 is TGTGCCAGCAGTTCAATCGGGCTAGCGGAATCCTACGAGCAGTACTTC.

The chain couples TRBV21-1 to TRBJ2-7. TRBV21-1 is classified as a pseudogene. The CDR3 spans 9 residues. CDR3 amino acids: CASKYEQYF. CDR3 bases: TGTGCCAGCAAATACGAGCAGTACTTC.

This chain links TRBV3-1 with TRBJ2-3; 11 nucleotides match TRBD2. Germline CDR1 reads LGHDT; CDR2 reads YNNKEL (reference sequence). This CDR3 has 17 residues. The trim removed 3 bases at V and 3 bases at J, leaving 8 bases unmatched. The chain's CDR3 is CASSHSVAGGRTDTQYF. CDR3 sequence (DNA): TGTGCCAGCAGCCACTCAGTAGCGGGAGGGCGTACAGATACGCAGTATTTT.

The chain employs TRBV25-1 and TRBJ2-7, with 8 bases identical to TRBD2. The tail of the sequence fits TRBJ2-1 better, so the J call may be wrong. Germline assignment: CDR1 MGHDK and CDR2 SYGVNS. CDR3 size: 15 residues. The CDR3 region is CASSAPGLGYNEQFF. DNA for the CDR3: TGTGCCAGCAGTGCGCCGGGACTAGGGTACAATGAGCAGTTCTTC.

The rearrangement uses TRBV6-6 and TRBJ2-5; D remains ambiguous. Looked up from germline, CDR1 is MNHNY and CDR2 is SVGAGI (reference sequence). CDR3 length: 13 amino acids. V dropped 3 bases and J dropped 3 bases, with 8 bases sitting between them. The CDR3 is CASSYTPEETQYF. The DNA of the CDR3 is TGTGCCAGCAGTTATACGCCGGAAGAGACCCAGTACTTC.

The chain combines TRBV7-2 with TRBJ2-7; TRBD1 aligns across 11 bases. Germline V gives CDR1 SGHTA, CDR2 FQGNSA. V gave up 4 bases and J gave up 4 bases; unmatched junction bases: 6. The CDR3 length is 15 residues. This CDR3 reads CASSYMDRGLYEQYF. CDR3 nucleotide sequence: TGTGCCAGCAGCTACATGGACAGGGGGCTTTACGAGCAGTACTTC. Filled out from reference TRBV7-2 and TRBJ2-7, the complete variable domain reads GAGVSQSPSNKVTEKGKDVELRCDPISGHTALYWYRQSLGQGLEFLIYFQGNSAPDKSGLPSDRFSAERTGGSVSTLTIQRTQQEDSAVYLCASSYMDRGLYEQYFGPGTRLTVT.

This sequence joins TRBV27 and TRBJ2-5, with D possibly matching TRBD1 (6 bases). CDR1 MNHEY and CDR2 SMNVEV come from the germline V gene (reference sequence). This CDR3 region has 15 residues. With 0 bases removed from V and 5 bases from J, the gap between germline ends came to 13 bases. The CDR3 protein is CASSLSDRRWETQYF. The CDR3 DNA reads TGTGCCAGCAGTTTATCAGACAGGAGATGGGAGACCCAGTACTTC.

This chain joins TRBV4-1 and TRBJ2-5, with D tentatively TRBD2 (6 bases). The assigned J gene may be wrong: the sequence end matches TRBJ2-1 better. There are 15 residues in the CDR3. CDR1 and CDR2 from the germline V gene are MGHRA and YSYEKL. The CDR3 spells CASSQGGTGLNEQFF. The DNA of the CDR3 is TGCGCCAGCAGCCAGGGTGGGACGGGACTCAATGAGCAGTTCTTC.

The J gene is TRBJ2-1, the V gene TRBV9, with 15 bases that match TRBD2. Losses at the gene ends were 4 bases for V and 9 bases for J; bases not matched to a gene: 8. The CDR3 loop spans 16 amino acids. Looked up from germline, CDR1 is SGDLS and CDR2 is YYNGEE. DNA of the CDR3: TGTGCCAGCAGCCCCGGACTAGCGGGAGGGCCGGTTGAGCAGTTCTTC. Its translation is CASSPGLAGGPVEQFF.

This clonotype has more than one count but fewer than ten. The chain links TRBV19 to TRBJ2-1; tentatively, D is TRBD1 or TRBD2 (5 bases each). The ends were cut back, 3 bases at V and 2 bases at J, with 5 bases in the middle. The CDR3 runs 13 residues. Germline-derived CDR1 and CDR2 are LNHDA and SQIVND (reference sequence). CDR3 protein: CASSMGAYNEQFF. CDR3 DNA: TGTGCCAGTAGTATGGGGGCCTACAATGAGCAGTTCTTC.

The rearrangement links TRBV6-5 to TRBJ2-1; the D gene is possibly TRBD2 (7 bases). V lost 5 bases to trimming and J lost 0 bases, with 14 bases between them. The germline V gene has CDR1 MNHEY and CDR2 SVGAGI. The CDR3 loop spans 16 amino acids. CDR3 amino acids: CASSPFGGLSYNEQFF. The CDR3 nucleotides are TGTGCCAGCAGTCCCTTCGGGGGGCTCTCCTACAATGAGCAGTTCTTC.

This clonotype was recorded many times. The chain carries TRBV25-1 and TRBJ1-1; D call uncertain. V lost 1 base and J 4 bases, leaving 4 bases between the germline ends. This CDR3 region has 12 residues. Germline-derived CDR1 and CDR2 are MGHDK and SYGVNS. CDR3 region: CASSEWGTEAFF. The DNA of the CDR3 is TGTGCCAGCAGTGAATGGGGCACTGAAGCTTTCTTT. The entire variable domain, with the rest obtained from reference TRBV25-1 and TRBJ1-1, is as follows: EADIYQTPRYLVIGTGKKITLECSQTMGHDKMYWYQQDPGMELHLIHYSYGVNSTEKGDLSSESTVSRIRTEHFPLTLESARPSHTSQYLCASSEWGTEAFFGQGTRLTVV.

The V gene is TRBV12-3 or TRBV12-4, the J gene TRBJ2-5; TRBD2 matches 10 bases. With V trimmed by 4 bases and J by 3 bases, 5 bases remained unmatched. The CDR3 is 15 amino acids. CDR3 loop: CASSSWTSGKETQYF. CDR3 sequence (DNA): TGTGCCAGCAGTTCGTGGACTAGCGGAAAAGAGACCCAGTACTTC.

This clonotype appeared a few times. This chain links TRBV6-5 with TRBJ2-5; 7 nucleotides agree with TRBD2. Germline CDR1 MNHEY, CDR2 SVGAGI. J gave up 3 bases and V 6 bases, and 10 bases lay outside the gene matches. There are 15 residues in the CDR3. This chain's CDR3 is CASRQNGLGKETQYF. CDR3 nucleotides: TGTGCCAGCAGACAAAACGGACTAGGAAAAGAGACCCAGTACTTC.

There are a few counts of this clonotype. This chain connects TRBV6-6 to TRBJ1-1; 7 nucleotides agree with TRBD1. V lost 7 bases and J lost 0; bases outside the gene matches: 11. This CDR3 has 16 amino acids. Looked up from germline, CDR1 is MNHNY and CDR2 is SVGAGI (reference sequence). This chain's CDR3 is CASTAPGGRMNTEAFF. The CDR3 bases are TGTGCCAGCACCGCCCCAGGGGGTCGGATGAACACTGAAGCTTTCTTT.

This clonotype was observed a handful of times. The V gene is TRBV29-1, the J gene TRBJ2-5; D uncertain. The CDR3 sequence is 12 residues long. Deletions cut 6 bases from V and 2 bases from J, with 10 bases between. Germline V gene lookup returns CDR1 SQVTM and CDR2 ANQGSEA. CDR3 sequence: CSVAWGQETQYF. Written as DNA, the CDR3 is TGCAGCGTGGCCTGGGGACAAGAGACCCAGTACTTC.

This clonotype was found many times. Compared with germline, one end of the junction differs, possibly owing to a read error. The chain is built from TRBV29-1 and TRBJ1-2; no clear D gene. This CDR3 is built from 11 residues. Looked up from germline, CDR1 is SQVTM and CDR2 is ANQGSEA. DNA of the CDR3: TGCACCGTTTGGGCGGACTATGGCTACACCTTC. Translating gives CTVWADYGYTF.